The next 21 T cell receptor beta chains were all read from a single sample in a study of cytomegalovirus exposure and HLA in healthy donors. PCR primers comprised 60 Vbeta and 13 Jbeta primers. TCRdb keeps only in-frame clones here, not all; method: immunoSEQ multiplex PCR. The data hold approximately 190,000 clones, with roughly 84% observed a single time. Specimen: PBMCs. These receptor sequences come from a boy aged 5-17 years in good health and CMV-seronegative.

The CDR3 coding sequence is TGTGCCTGGGCTGTTAGCGCGGGAAATGAGCAGTTCTTC. Translation gives CAWAVSAGNEQFF. The rearrangement links TRBV30 to TRBJ2-1; D is possibly TRBD2 (6 bases). The CDR3 has 13 residues. V shed 5 bases and J shed 7 bases, with 15 bases lying between them. CDR1 is GTSNPN and CDR2 is SVGIG in the germline V gene (reference sequence).

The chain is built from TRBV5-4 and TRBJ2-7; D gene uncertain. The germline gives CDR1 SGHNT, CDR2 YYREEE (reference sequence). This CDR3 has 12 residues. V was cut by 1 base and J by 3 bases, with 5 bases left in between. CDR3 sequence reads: CASSLSGYEQYF. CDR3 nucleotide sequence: TGTGCCAGCAGCTTGTCCGGCTACGAGCAGTACTTC.

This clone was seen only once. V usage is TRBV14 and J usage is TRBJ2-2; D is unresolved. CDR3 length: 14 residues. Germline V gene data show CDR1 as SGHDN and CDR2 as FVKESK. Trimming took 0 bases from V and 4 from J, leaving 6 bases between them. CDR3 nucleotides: TGTGCCAGCAGCCAAGATTTCGGCACCGGGGAGCTGTTTTTT. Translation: CASSQDFGTGELFF.

The CDR3 spells CASSTRGQVPYEQYF. In DNA, the CDR3 is TGTGCCAGTAGTACCAGAGGACAGGTACCCTACGAGCAGTACTTC. V gene TRBV19 combines with J gene TRBJ2-7; 7 nucleotides line up with TRBD1. The germline V gene encodes CDR1 LNHDA and CDR2 SQIVND (reference sequence). This CDR3 has 15 residues. The V segment lost 4 bases and the J segment 2 bases; nucleotides outside the gene matches: 8.

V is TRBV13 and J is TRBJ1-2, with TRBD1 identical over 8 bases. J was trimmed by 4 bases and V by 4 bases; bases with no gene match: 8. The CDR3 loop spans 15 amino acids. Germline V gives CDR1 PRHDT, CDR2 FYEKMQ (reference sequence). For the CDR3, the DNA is TGTGCCAGCAGCTCCCCAGGACAGGGAGCCTATGGCTACACCTTC. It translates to CASSSPGQGAYGYTF.

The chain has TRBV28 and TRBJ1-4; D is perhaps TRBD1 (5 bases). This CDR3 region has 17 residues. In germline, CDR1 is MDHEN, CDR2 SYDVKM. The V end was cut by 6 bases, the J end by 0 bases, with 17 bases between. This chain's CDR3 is CASRPTPGGPTNEKLFF. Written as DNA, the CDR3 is TGTGCCAGCAGACCCACCCCGGGGGGACCAACTAATGAAAAACTGTTTTTT.

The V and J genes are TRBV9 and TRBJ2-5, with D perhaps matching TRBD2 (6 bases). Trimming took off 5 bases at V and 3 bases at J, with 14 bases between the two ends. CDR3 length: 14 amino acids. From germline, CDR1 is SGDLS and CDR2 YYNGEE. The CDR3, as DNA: TGTGCCAGCAGTATTAGCGGAGGGGAAGAGACCCAGTACTTC. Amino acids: CASSISGGEETQYF.

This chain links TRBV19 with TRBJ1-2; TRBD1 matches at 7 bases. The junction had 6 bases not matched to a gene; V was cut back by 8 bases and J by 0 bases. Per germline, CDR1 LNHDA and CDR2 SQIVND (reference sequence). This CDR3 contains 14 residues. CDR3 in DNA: TGTGCCAGTCGATTGGGACAGCCTAACTATGGCTACACCTTC. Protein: CASRLGQPNYGYTF. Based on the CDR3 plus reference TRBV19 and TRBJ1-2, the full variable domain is DGGITQSPKYLFRKEGQNVTLSCEQNLNHDAMYWYRQDPGQGLRLIYYSQIVNDFQKGDIAEGYSVSREKKESFPLTVTSAQKNPTAFYLCASRLGQPNYGYTFGSGTRLTVV.

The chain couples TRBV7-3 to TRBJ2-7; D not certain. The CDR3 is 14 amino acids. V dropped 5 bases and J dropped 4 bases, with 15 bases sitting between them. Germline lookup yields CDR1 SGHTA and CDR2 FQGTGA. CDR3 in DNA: TGTGCCAGCAGCCCCAACCCTGACTGGTACGAGCAGTACTTC. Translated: CASSPNPDWYEQYF.

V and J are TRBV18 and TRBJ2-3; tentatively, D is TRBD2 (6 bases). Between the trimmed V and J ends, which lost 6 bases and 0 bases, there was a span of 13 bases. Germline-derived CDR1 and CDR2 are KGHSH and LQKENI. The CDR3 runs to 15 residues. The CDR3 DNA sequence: TGTGCCAGCTCGCTCTTGGGGGGAAGCACAGATACGCAGTATTTT. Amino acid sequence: CASSLLGGSTDTQYF. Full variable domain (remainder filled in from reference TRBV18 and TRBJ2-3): NAGVMQNPRHLVRRRGQEARLRCSPMKGHSHVYWYRQLPEEGLKFMVYLQKENIIDESGMPKERFSAEFPKEGPSILRIQQVVRGDSAAYFCASSLLGGSTDTQYFGPGTRLTVL.

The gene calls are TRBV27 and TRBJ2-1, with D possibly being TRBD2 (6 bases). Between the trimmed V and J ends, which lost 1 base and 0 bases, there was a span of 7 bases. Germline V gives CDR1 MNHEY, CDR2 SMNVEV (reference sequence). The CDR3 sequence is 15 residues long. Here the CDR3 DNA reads TGTGCCAGCAGTTTATTGGGGGGCTCCTACAATGAGCAGTTCTTC. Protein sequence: CASSLLGGSYNEQFF.

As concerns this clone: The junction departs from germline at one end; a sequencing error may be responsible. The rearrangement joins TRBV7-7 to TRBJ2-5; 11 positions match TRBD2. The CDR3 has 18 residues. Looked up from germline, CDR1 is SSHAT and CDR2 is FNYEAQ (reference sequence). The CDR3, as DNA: TGTGCTAGCAGCTTAGCCCTGTCCCTAGCGGGAGGCCAAGAGACCCAGTACTTC. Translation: CASSLALSLAGGQETQYF. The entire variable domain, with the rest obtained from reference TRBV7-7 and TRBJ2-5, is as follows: GAGVSQSPRYKVTKRGQDVTLRCDPISSHATLYWYQQALGQGPEFLTYFNYEAQPDKSGLPSDRFSAERPEGSISTLTIQRTEQRDSAMYRCASSLALSLAGGQETQYFGPGTRLLVL.

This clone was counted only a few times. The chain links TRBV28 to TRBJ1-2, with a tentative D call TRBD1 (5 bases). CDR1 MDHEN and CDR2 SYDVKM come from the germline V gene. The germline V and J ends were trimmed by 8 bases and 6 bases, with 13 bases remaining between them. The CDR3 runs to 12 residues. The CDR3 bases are TGTGCCAGCCTCGGGGGTCTCAATGGCTACACCTTC. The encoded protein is CASLGGLNGYTF.

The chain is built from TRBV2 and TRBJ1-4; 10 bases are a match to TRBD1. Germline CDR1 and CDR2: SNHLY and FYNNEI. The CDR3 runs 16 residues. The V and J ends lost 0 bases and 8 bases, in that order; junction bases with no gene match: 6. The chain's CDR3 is CASSEAGQGRGEKLFF. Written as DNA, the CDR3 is TGTGCCAGCAGTGAAGCGGGACAGGGGAGGGGGGAAAAACTGTTTTTT.

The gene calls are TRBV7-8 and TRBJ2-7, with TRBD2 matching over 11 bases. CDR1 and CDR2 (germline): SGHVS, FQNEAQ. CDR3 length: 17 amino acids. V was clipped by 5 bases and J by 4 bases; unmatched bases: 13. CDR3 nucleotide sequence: TGTGCCAGCAGCCCCCGGGGACTAGCGGTTCTTGGGTACGAGCAGTACTTC. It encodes CASSPRGLAVLGYEQYF. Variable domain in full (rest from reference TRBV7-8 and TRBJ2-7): GAGVSQSPRYKVAKRGQDVALRCDPISGHVSLFWYQQALGQGPEFLTYFQNEAQLDKSGLPSDRFFAERPEGSVSTLKIQRTQQEDSAVYLCASSPRGLAVLGYEQYFGPGTRLTVT.

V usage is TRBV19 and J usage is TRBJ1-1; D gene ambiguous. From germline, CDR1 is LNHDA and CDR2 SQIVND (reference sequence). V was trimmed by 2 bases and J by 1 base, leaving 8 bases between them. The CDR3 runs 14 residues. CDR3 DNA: TGTGCCAGTAGTATAAGCCCCCAGAACACTGAAGCTTTCTTT. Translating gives CASSISPQNTEAFF.

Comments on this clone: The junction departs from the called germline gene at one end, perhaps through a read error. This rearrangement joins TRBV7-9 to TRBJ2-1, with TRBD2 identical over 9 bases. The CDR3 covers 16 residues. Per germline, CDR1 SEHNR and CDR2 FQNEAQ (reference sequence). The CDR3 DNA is TGTTCCAGCAGCCCAAGAGCGGGAGGTTACTTCAATGAGCAGTTCTTC. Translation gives CSSSPRAGGYFNEQFF.

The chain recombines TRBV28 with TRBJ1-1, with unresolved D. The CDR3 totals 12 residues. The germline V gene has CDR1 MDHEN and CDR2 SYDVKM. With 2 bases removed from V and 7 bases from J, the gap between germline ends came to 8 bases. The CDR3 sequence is CASSLVSGEAFF. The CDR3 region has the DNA TGTGCCAGCAGTTTAGTTTCGGGTGAAGCTTTCTTT.

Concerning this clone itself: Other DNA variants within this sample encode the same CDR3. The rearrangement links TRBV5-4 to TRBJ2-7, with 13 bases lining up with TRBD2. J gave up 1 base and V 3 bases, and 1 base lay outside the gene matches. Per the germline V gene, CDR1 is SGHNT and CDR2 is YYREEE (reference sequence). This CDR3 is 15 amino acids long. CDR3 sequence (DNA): TGTGCCAGCAGCTCGGGACTAGCGGGATCCTACGAGCAGTACTTC. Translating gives CASSSGLAGSYEQYF.

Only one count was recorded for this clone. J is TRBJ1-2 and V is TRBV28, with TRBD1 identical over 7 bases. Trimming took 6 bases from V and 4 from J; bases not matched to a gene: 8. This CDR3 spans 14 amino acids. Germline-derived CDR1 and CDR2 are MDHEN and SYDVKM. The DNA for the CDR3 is TGTGCCAGCAGACGGGACAGAGCAGGCTATGGCTACACCTTC. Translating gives CASRRDRAGYGYTF.

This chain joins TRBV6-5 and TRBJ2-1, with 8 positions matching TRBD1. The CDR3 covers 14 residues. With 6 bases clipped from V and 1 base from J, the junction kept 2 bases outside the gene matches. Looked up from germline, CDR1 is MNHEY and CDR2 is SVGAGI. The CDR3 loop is CASRRTGSYNEQFF. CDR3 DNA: TGTGCCAGCAGACGGACAGGGTCCTACAATGAGCAGTTCTTC.